The rows below give T cell receptor beta chains drawn from one sample of a study of technical replicates of blood from several donors. Sequencing was performed with immunoSEQ multiplex PCR; in TCRdb, only in-frame clones are kept and a portion is missing. The top ten clones hold more than 0.15% of a sample with approximately 81,000 clones, just over 95% of them seen once. Sequenced input: T cells isolated from PBMCs. The receptors shown here come from a human donor in good health. Both conserved end residues are part of each CDR3. Fields, in order: J gene, CDR3 length, clone size, V gene, D gene, CDR3 protein, CDR3 DNA. The D gene is left open where the match is weak. The size field is filled for only some rows; it gives once, few, many or a size class.

TRBJ2-4 16 - TRBV7-9 - CASSLGGQGTKNIQYF TGTGCCAGCAGCCTAGGGGGGCAGGGGACCAAAAACATTCAGTACTTC
TRBJ1-5 15 - TRBV19 - CASTPTGHSNQPQHF TGTGCCAGTACCCCGACAGGCCATAGCAATCAGCCCCAGCATTTT
TRBJ2-7 15 - TRBV11-2 TRBD2 CASSPRLAGVHEQYF TGTGCCAGCAGCCCTCGACTAGCGGGAGTCCACGAGCAGTACTTC
TRBJ2-1 11 - TRBV20-1 - CSASDYGEQFF TGCAGTGCCTCGGACTACGGTGAGCAGTTCTTC
TRBJ1-2 15 - TRBV4-1 TRBD1 CASSQGQGLNYGYTF TGCGCCAGCAGCCAAGGACAGGGACTGAACTATGGCTACACCTTC
TRBJ2-7 16 - TRBV5-4 TRBD2 CASSLDSGRANYEQYF TGTGCCAGCAGCTTAGATAGCGGGAGGGCCAATTACGAGCAGTACTTC
TRBJ2-6 16 few TRBV2 TRBD1 CASSRGWGQRANVLTF TGTGCCAGCTCTCGAGGGTGGGGACAGAGGGCCAACGTCCTGACTTTC
TRBJ2-1 19 - TRBV28 TRBD2 CASSLLRTSRNRRLGEQFF TGTGCCAGCAGCCTACTAAGGACTAGCCGGAACCGACGTTTGGGTGAGCAGTTCTTC
TRBJ2-7 13 - TRBV10-2 - CASSESRSYEQYF TGCGCCAGCAGTGAGTCCCGCTCCTACGAGCAGTACTTC
TRBJ1-2 11 - TRBV20-1 - CSAGGAGGYTF TGCAGTGCTGGGGGGGCTGGGGGCTACACCTTC
TRBJ1-2 15 - TRBV4-1 - CASSQAGAGSRGYTF TGCGCCAGCAGCCAAGCTGGGGCGGGATCGCGTGGCTACACCTTC
TRBJ2-2 15 - TRBV5-6 - CASSWDISAPGELFF TGTGCCAGCAGTTGGGACATTTCAGCCCCCGGGGAGCTGTTTTTT
TRBJ2-3 14 - TRBV5-1 TRBD1 CASSPTGQGDTQYF TGCGCCAGCAGCCCTACGGGACAGGGGGATACGCAGTATTTT
TRBJ2-3 14 - TRBV25-1 - CASSDGGPTDTQYF TGTGCCAGCAGTGATGGAGGCCCCACAGATACGCAGTATTTT
TRBJ1-2 15 - TRBV6-5 - CASSPNRDLPGGYTF TGTGCCAGCAGTCCAAACCGGGATCTACCCGGTGGCTACACCTTC
TRBJ2-1 17 - TRBV7-8 TRBD1 CASSPRKGQGARNEQFF TGTGCCAGCAGCCCACGGAAAGGGCAGGGGGCGCGAAATGAGCAGTTCTTC
TRBJ2-7 15 - TRBV28 TRBD1 CASSPPGQGTSEQYF TGTGCCAGCAGTCCTCCGGGACAGGGAACGTCGGAGCAGTACTTC
TRBJ2-5 23 - TRBV12-2 - CASRLADRDGALGGREFQETQYF TGTGCAAGTCGCTTAGCAGACAGGGATGGGGCCCTCGGGGGTCGCGAATTCCAAGAGACCCAGTACTTC
TRBJ1-2 14 once TRBV19 - CASSKQGTNYGYTF TGTGCCAGTAGTAAGCAGGGAACTAACTATGGCTACACCTTC
TRBJ2-1 15 - TRBV6-4 - CASSDRGSSYNEQFF TGTGCCAGCAGTGACAGAGGCAGCTCCTACAATGAGCAGTTCTTC
TRBJ2-2 16 - TRBV5-1 TRBD1 CASKNDRVTNTGELFF TGCGCCAGCAAGAACGACAGGGTTACGAACACCGGGGAGCTGTTTTTT
TRBJ2-7 15 - TRBV11-2 TRBD2 CASSSSRGDLREQYF TGTGCCAGCAGCTCGTCCCGGGGGGACCTGAGGGAGCAGTACTTC
TRBJ1-2 13 - TRBV29-1 TRBD1 CSVPTGNNYGYTF TGCAGCGTTCCGACAGGGAACAACTATGGCTACACCTTC
TRBJ2-7 16 once TRBV4-2 TRBD2 CASSQDEGLAGYEQYF TGTGCCAGCAGCCAAGATGAGGGACTAGCGGGCTACGAGCAGTACTTC
TRBJ1-2 14 - TRBV14 - CASSQGPGFGGYTF TGTGCCAGCAGCCAAGGTCCAGGGTTCGGTGGCTACACCTTC
TRBJ1-1 19 - TRBV5-1 TRBD1 CASSSITGTGEGRNTEAFF TGCGCCAGCAGCTCAATTACCGGGACAGGGGAGGGAAGGAACACTGAAGCTTTCTTT
TRBJ2-1 15 - TRBV30 TRBD2 CAWSTLAGRYNEQFF TGTGCCTGGAGTACTCTAGCGGGGAGGTACAATGAGCAGTTCTTC
TRBJ1-2 14 - TRBV6-5 TRBD1 CASSQTGKGRGYTF TGTGCCAGCAGCCAGACAGGGAAGGGTCGTGGCTACACCTTC
TRBJ1-6 15 - TRBV5-1 - CASSLDPSYNSPLHF TGCGCCAGCAGCTTGGATCCCAGTTATAATTCACCCCTCCACTTT
TRBJ2-7 13 - TRBV6-6 TRBD2 CASSRGGPYEQYF TGTGCCAGCAGTCGGGGGGGGCCTTACGAGCAGTACTTC
TRBJ1-5 14 - TRBV28 - CASNSQLSNQPQHF TGTGCCAGCAACAGCCAGCTTAGCAATCAGCCCCAGCATTTT
TRBJ1-1 14 few TRBV19 - CASEAGLRNTEAFF TGTGCCAGCGAAGCGGGACTCAGGAACACTGAAGCTTTCTTT